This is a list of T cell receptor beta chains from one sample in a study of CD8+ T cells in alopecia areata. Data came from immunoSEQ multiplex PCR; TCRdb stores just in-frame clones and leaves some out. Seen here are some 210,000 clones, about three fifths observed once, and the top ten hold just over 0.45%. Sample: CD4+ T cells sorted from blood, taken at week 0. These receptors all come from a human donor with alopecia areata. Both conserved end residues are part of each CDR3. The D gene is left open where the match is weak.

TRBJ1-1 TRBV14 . CASSFHPGTEAFF
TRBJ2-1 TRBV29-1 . CSARMGPLQGEQFF
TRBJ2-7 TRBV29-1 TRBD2 CSVTPGLDKVEQYF
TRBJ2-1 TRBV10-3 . CAISESTPNFSEQFF
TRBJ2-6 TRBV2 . CASTYILSGANVLTF
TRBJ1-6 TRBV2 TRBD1 CASSDRDRGNSPLHF
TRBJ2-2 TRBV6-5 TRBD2 CASTRSGGNTGELFF
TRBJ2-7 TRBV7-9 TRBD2 CASSLERGIYEQYF
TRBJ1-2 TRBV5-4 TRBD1 CASSYYDRGLNGYTF
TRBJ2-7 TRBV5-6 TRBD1 CASRRTGGAGEQYF
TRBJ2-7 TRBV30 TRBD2 CAWKGLAVGGEQYF
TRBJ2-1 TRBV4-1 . CASSQESPGPRNEQFF
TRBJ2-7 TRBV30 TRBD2 CAWRSGGEQYF
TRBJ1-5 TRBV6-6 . CASSSPLGSNQPQHF
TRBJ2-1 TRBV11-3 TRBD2 CASSLAAGNEQFF
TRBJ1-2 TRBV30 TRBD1 CAWKMGQGTNYGYTF
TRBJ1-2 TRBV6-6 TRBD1 CASSYEDRGGGYTF
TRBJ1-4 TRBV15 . CATSRGGILSTNEKLFF
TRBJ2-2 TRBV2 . CASSSGPRTGELFF
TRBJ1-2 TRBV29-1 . CSVDVPPGLYGYTF
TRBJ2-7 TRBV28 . CASSSGGSYEQYF
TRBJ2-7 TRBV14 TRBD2 CASSPRTSSYEQYF
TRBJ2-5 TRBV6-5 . CASSYSIRRGQETQYF
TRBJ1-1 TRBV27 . CASSLSKRNTEAFF
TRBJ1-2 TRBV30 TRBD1 CAWVPQGAGNGYTF
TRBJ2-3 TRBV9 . CASSVAGSTDTQYF
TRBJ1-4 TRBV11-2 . CASSLVVGGSDEKLFF
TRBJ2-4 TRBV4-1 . CASSQLTGAGLAKNIQYF
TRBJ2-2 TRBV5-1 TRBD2 CASSLPASGTGELFF
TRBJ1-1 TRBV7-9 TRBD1 CASSSGQGTSNTEAFF
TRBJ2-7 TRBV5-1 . CASSLGQSYEQYF
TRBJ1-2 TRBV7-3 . CASGRGYPYGYTF
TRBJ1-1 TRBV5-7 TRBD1 CASSLNQGAAAEAFF
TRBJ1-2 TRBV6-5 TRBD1 CASSPYQTGFGYTF
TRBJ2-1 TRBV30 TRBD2 CAWTLAGGDNEQFF
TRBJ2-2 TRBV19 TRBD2 CASKGLANRYGELFF
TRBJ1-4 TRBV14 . CASSQGTLREKLFF
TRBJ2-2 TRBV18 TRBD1 CASSSTGTGPSTGELFF
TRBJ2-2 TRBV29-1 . CSVALSGELFF
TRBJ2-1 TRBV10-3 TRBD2 CAISELLAGGSNEQFF
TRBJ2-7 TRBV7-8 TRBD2 CASRSAGGSSYEQYF
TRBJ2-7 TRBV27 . CASSLKGGNSYEQYF
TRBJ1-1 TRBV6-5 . CASSYTIGTEAFF
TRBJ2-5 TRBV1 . CTSSLPGESETQYF
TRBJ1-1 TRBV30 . CAWEPMGKSNTEAFF
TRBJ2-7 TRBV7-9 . CASSPPGPKVQQYF
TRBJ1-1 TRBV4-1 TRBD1 CASSPVLQGGDSTEAFF
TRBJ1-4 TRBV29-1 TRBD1 CSVGVKSGTANEKLFF
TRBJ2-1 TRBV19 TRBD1 CASSDGRGRRNEQFF
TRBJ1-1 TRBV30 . CAWSTGAGEDTEAFF
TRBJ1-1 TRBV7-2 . CASSKKGHSNTEAFF
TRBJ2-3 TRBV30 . CAWSLRDSRADTQYF
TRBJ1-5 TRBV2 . CASSLQSNQPQHF